This is a list of T cell receptor beta chains from one sample in a study of blood T cell repertoires in COVID-19. Sequencing was performed with immunoSEQ multiplex PCR; in TCRdb, only in-frame clones are kept and a portion is missing. This table holds 410,000 or so clones, 80% to 90% found once. The source material was peripheral blood. Receptor source: a woman aged 25-40 years with active or convalescent COVID-19. The CDR3 runs from the conserved cysteine through the conserved F or W. Rows give clone size only sometimes, using once, few, many, or a class for an expanded clone.

V gene,clone size,CDR3 protein
TRBV5-4,.,CASSLALGASYGYTF
TRBV5-1,few,CASTTQGQGSNSPLHF
TRBV10-3,.,CAIIGTGGRLGTDTQYF
TRBV5-4,.,CASSPAGVVSDTQYF
TRBV19,few,CASTGTGRFAGNTIYF
TRBV3-1/TRBV3-2,.,CASSHRTVDEQYF
TRBV2,.,CASSVRIGDSPLHF
TRBV19,.,CASSSRDRGNYGYTF
TRBV24-1,.,CATSGVGDSAEQFF
TRBV10-3,.,CAISDLLTSGRGSGELFF
TRBV5-1,.,CASSLAWEQGYTF
TRBV10-3,.,CAISESPRAGELFF
TRBV4-1,.,CASSQDYAGSAQPQHF
TRBV27,.,CASSFSARGRDYGYTF
TRBV5-6,few,CASSKDTTNYGYTF
TRBV5-1,.,CASSRTPRTAGLDYSPYGYTF
TRBV11-2,.,CASSSVRGSSNTGELFF
TRBV7-8,.,CASSPPGLAGEETQYF
TRBV27,.,CASSLSPGDYGYTF
TRBV6-5,.,CASEQGYEQYF
TRBV30,.,CAWSVTPNTEAFF
TRBV5-1,.,CASSLGQGRDEQYF
TRBV7-2,.,CASSLPPTGGYGYTF
TRBV6-5,.,CASRVTGGDEQYF
TRBV3-1/TRBV3-2,.,CASSQDREGRTEAFF
TRBV5-1,.,CASSFGLMGTDTQYF
TRBV21-1,.,CASPPTGGQGRGYTF